This TCR beta chain was identified during a study of blood T cell repertoires in COVID-19. The assay was immunoSEQ multiplex PCR, and TCRdb's table has in-frame clones only and misses some. This repertoire shows 25,000 to 30,000 clones, 85% to 95% found once; its top ten account for about 0.8%. This CDR3 region has 14 residues. Germline V lookup: CDR1 SGHTA, CDR2 FQGNSA. The V and J ends lost 7 bases and 5 bases, in that order; junction bases with no gene match: 8. The TCR was taken from a woman in her seventies with COVID-19, enrolled during active disease. The chain links TRBV7-2 to TRBJ1-5; 7 bases agree with TRBD1. Material: peripheral blood. The CDR3 loop is CASNLGQLYQPQHF. Here the CDR3 DNA reads TGTGCCAGCAACCTGGGACAGCTTTATCAGCCCCAGCATTTT.